The present TCR beta chain was sequenced within a study of tumor-infiltrating lymphocytes in oesophageal squamous cell carcinoma. TCRdb called the PCR reads again in MiXCR, with one record for every CDR3 protein. Altogether almost 20,000 distinct CDR3 sequences are present, 39% being singletons, with the ten largest covering 15% to 20%. CDR1 and CDR2 from the germline V gene are SEHNR and FQNEAQ (reference sequence). The CDR3 consists of 12 residues. V gave up 4 bases and J gave up 10 bases; unmatched junction bases: 4. This clonotype was seen repeatedly, ten times or more. V usage is TRBV7-9 and J usage is TRBJ2-7; TRBD1 matches at 10 bases. The sample comprised esophageal tumor tissue. The receptor was isolated from a male donor with esophageal squamous cell carcinoma. The CDR3 loop is CASSWGTGDQYF. The CDR3 DNA is TGTGCCAGCAGCTGGGGGACAGGGGACCAGTACTTC.